The 4 T cell receptor beta chains in this list originate from one sample, sequenced in a study of high-grade serous ovarian cancer treatment subgroups (dated by TCRdb to the early 2020s). Tumor samples were obtained before definitive surgery or chemotherapy. Library preparation was by the immunoSEQ multiplex PCR assay. TCRdb took over this immuneACCESS table, retaining in-frame rearrangements with V and J assigned. Such tables are incomplete; in checked studies, under half of the missing clones stem from an unresolved V gene, and the remainder is unexplained. For this sample there are about 3,000 clones; approximately 80% appear just once. Of the sample, roughly 10% falls within the top ten clones. The source material was tumor tissue. These receptors were obtained from a human donor with high-grade serous ovarian cancer.

Notes on this clone: A junction end diverges from the germline sequence, so it may reflect a read error. The CDR3 loop reads CANSDSNTGELFF. CDR3 nucleotides: TGTGCCAACAGTGACTCCAACACCGGGGAGCTGTTTTTT. The rearrangement uses TRBV6-4 and TRBJ2-2; D is unresolved. CDR1 is MRHNA, CDR2 SNTAGT, per germline. CDR3 length: 13 residues.

This chain uses TRBV6-1 with TRBJ2-2; 10 nucleotides line up with TRBD2. Germline V lookup: CDR1 MNHNS, CDR2 SASEGT. V shed 8 bases and J 6 bases; nucleotides not matched to a gene: 3. The CDR3 has 13 amino acids. In nucleotides, the CDR3 is TGTGCCAGCGGGACTAGCGAGGCCGGGGAGCTGTTTTTT. Its translation: CASGTSEAGELFF.

The V and J genes are TRBV7-6 and TRBJ2-3; 7 bases line up with TRBD2. CDR1 is SGHVS and CDR2 is FNYEAQ in the germline V gene. V lost 5 bases and J lost 4; bases outside the gene matches: 15. CDR3 length: 17 residues. The CDR3 region has the DNA TGTGCCAGCAGCCCCCTCGGCGGCGGGAGTGGCGCAGATACGCAGTATTTT. As protein: CASSPLGGGSGADTQYF.

The genes are TRBV30 and TRBJ1-2; the D is unclear. The germline gives CDR1 GTSNPN, CDR2 SVGIG (reference sequence). Trimming cost V 3 bases and J 7 bases, with 12 bases left between them. The CDR3 covers 12 residues. In nucleotides, the CDR3 is TGTGCCTGGAGGCGAGACGCCCGTGGCTACACCTTC. Protein: CAWRRDARGYTF.